The next 27 T cell receptor beta chains were all read from a single sample in a study of PD-1 blockade in mismatch repair-deficient tumors (dated by TCRdb to 2016 to 2017). Library creation used the immunoSEQ multiplex PCR assay. TCRdb holds this immuneACCESS table with in-frame rearrangements only. Some clones are missing; in checked studies, unresolved V genes explain under half, and the rest has no known cause. Within this sample are roughly 16,000 clones, with around 81% of them counted one time only. Of the sample, under 3.5% falls within the top ten clones. The sample was PBMCs, taken 4 weeks after starting pembrolizumab. All receptors derive from an adult with mismatch repair-deficient cancer.

The sample holds one count of this clone. This chain joins TRBV5-1 and TRBJ1-2; tentative D call: TRBD1 (5 bases). This CDR3 has 14 residues. CDR1 is SGHRS and CDR2 is YFSETQ in the germline V gene. The V gene lost 2 bases and the J gene lost 7 bases, with 15 bases spanning the gap. Here the CDR3 DNA reads TGCGCCAGCAGCTTAAGTCAGGGTGACTCTGGCTACACCTTC. Translation gives CASSLSQGDSGYTF.

The chain links TRBV6-6 to TRBJ1-1; no definite D call. The CDR3 length is 14 residues. The germline gives CDR1 MNHNY, CDR2 SVGAGI (reference sequence). Trimming pared 8 bases from V and 4 bases from J, leaving 17 bases between. The CDR3 here is CASWAEGRITEAFF. CDR3 DNA sequence: TGTGCCAGCTGGGCTGAAGGAAGAATCACTGAAGCTTTCTTT.

The chain joins TRBV5-1 to TRBJ2-3; D is unclear. CDR1 and CDR2 (germline): SGHRS, YFSETQ. The V end lost 4 bases, the J end lost 3 bases, and 9 bases lay between the germline ends. The CDR3 contains 13 residues. CDR3 loop: CASSPPHTDTQYF. The CDR3 DNA reads as TGCGCCAGCAGCCCCCCACATACAGATACGCAGTATTTT.

The V call is TRBV2, the J call TRBJ1-2; D gene ambiguous. The CDR3 covers 15 residues. Germline assignment: CDR1 SNHLY and CDR2 FYNNEI. The ends were cut back, 1 base at V and 3 bases at J, with 12 bases in the middle. CDR3 in DNA: TGTGCCAGCAGTGAAGGCAGAACCCTTGACTATGGCTACACCTTC. It translates to CASSEGRTLDYGYTF.

This sequence joins TRBV28 and TRBJ1-1, with D tentatively TRBD1 (5 bases). The CDR3 consists of 15 residues. Germline V CDR1 and CDR2: MDHEN, SYDVKM. V gave up 6 bases and J gave up 3 bases, with 17 bases separating them. For the CDR3, the DNA is TGTGCCAGCAGGAAGGGTGGGGCCGGAGACACTGAAGCTTTCTTT. This sequence encodes CASRKGGAGDTEAFF.

This chain links TRBV29-1 with TRBJ2-5; D perhaps matches TRBD2 (6 bases). Germline CDR1 reads SQVTM; CDR2 reads ANQGSEA. The CDR3 totals 12 residues. The V end lost 4 bases, the J end lost 5 bases, and 11 bases lay between the germline ends. The CDR3 DNA is TGCAGCGTTGCAAGGGAGGAGGAGACCCAGTACTTC. Its translation is CSVAREEETQYF.

CDR3 coding DNA: TGTGCCAGCAGCCGCACAATGGGACAGATGAACACTGAAGCTTTCTTT. Its translation is CASSRTMGQMNTEAFF. The chain employs TRBV27 and TRBJ1-1; 7 positions agree with TRBD1. The CDR3 is 16 residues long. CDR1 and CDR2 from the germline V gene are MNHEY and SMNVEV (reference sequence). The V segment lost 6 bases and the J segment 0 bases; nucleotides outside the gene matches: 10.

This chain uses TRBV5-4 with TRBJ1-4, with a weak D call TRBD1 (6 bases). Per germline, CDR1 SGHNT and CDR2 YYREEE (reference sequence). Trimming left V 4 bases short and J 2 bases short, with 18 bases between. CDR3 length: 17 amino acids. DNA for the CDR3: TGTGCCAGCAGCGGGGGGGGCCCGGGGGCGACTAATGAAAAACTGTTTTTT. Translating gives CASSGGGPGATNEKLFF.

The chain is built from TRBV5-1 and TRBJ2-5, with D perhaps TRBD1 (5 bases). The end of the DNA is better explained by TRBJ2-7, so the J call may be wrong. The CDR3 is made up of 16 amino acids. Germline values: CDR1 SGHRS, CDR2 YFSETQ. CDR3 in DNA: TGCGCCAGCAGCCCCCCTCCAGGCAGGGTGGCATACGAGCAGTACTTC. Translation gives CASSPPPGRVAYEQYF.

The gene calls are TRBV7-3 and TRBJ2-3, with TRBD2 matching over 7 bases. This CDR3 has 20 residues. The J segment lost 0 bases and the V segment lost 5 bases, leaving 20 bases of the junction unmatched. Germline lookup yields CDR1 SGHTA and CDR2 FQGTGA. CDR3: CASSKTISHQAGASTDTQYF. Written as DNA, the CDR3 is TGTGCCAGCAGCAAAACAATATCGCACCAGGCGGGAGCCAGCACAGATACGCAGTATTTT. The whole variable domain, remainder taken from reference TRBV7-3 and TRBJ2-3, is GAGVSQTPSNKVTEKGKYVELRCDPISGHTALYWYRQSLGQGPEFLIYFQGTGAADDSGLPNDRFFAVRPEGSVSTLKIQRTERGDSAVYLCASSKTISHQAGASTDTQYFGPGTRLTVL.

The chain recombines TRBV5-1 with TRBJ1-1; 9 positions agree with TRBD1. Unmatched junction bases numbered 6, after V lost 5 bases and J lost 4 bases. CDR1 and CDR2 (germline): SGHRS, YFSETQ. This CDR3 contains 14 residues. The CDR3 sequence: CASSPGTGSTEAFF. CDR3 nucleotides: TGCGCCAGCAGTCCCGGGACAGGGAGCACTGAAGCTTTCTTT.

The chain has TRBV7-8 and TRBJ2-7, with 7 bases matching TRBD2. CDR3 size: 14 residues. CDR1 SGHVS and CDR2 FQNEAQ come from the germline V gene. V shed 3 bases, J shed 4 bases, and the junction held 6 bases outside the gene matches. CDR3 residues: CASSLGREGYEQYF. The DNA for the CDR3 is TGTGCCAGCAGCTTGGGCAGGGAGGGATACGAGCAGTACTTC.

The chain is built from TRBV2 and TRBJ1-2, with TRBD1 as a possible D gene (5 bases). The CDR3 extends over 14 amino acids. Trimming took 2 bases from V and 4 from J, leaving 11 bases between them. Germline loops: CDR1 SNHLY, CDR2 FYNNEI. The CDR3 DNA is TGTGCCAGCAGTGAACCCCCAGGGCGCTATGGCTACACCTTC. Its translation: CASSEPPGRYGYTF.

The chain links TRBV19 to TRBJ1-5, with 8 bases that match TRBD1. The CDR3 spans 15 residues. Trimming cost V 5 bases and J 2 bases; bases outside gene matches: 5. Germline V gene sequence: CDR1 LNHDA, CDR2 SQIVND (reference sequence). CDR3 nucleotide sequence: TGTGCCAGTAGTGTACAGGGGGAGGGCAATCAGCCCCAGCATTTT. It yields the protein CASSVQGEGNQPQHF.

The V and J genes are TRBV28 and TRBJ1-2; D remains unclear. CDR1 is MDHEN, CDR2 SYDVKM, per germline. V was trimmed by 6 bases and J by 8 bases, leaving 10 bases between them. The CDR3 covers 11 residues. The CDR3 sequence is CASRHSWGYTF. CDR3 DNA sequence: TGTGCCAGCAGGCACAGCTGGGGCTACACCTTC.

The chain is built from TRBV28 and TRBJ2-7; D may be TRBD1 (6 bases). The CDR3 has 13 residues. The germline gives CDR1 MDHEN, CDR2 SYDVKM. V shed 10 bases and J shed 2 bases, with 15 bases lying between them. The CDR3 region has the DNA TGTGCCACCGAAAGACAGGTTACCTACGAGCAGTACTTC. It yields the protein CATERQVTYEQYF.

The chain uses TRBV28 and TRBJ1-1; TRBD1 might be the D (6 bases). Deletions cut 6 bases from V and 0 bases from J, with 20 bases between. CDR1 and CDR2 (germline): MDHEN, SYDVKM. CDR3 length: 17 amino acids. The CDR3 DNA is TGTGCCAGCAGCTCCCCGGGGACACCCGCCATGAACACTGAAGCTTTCTTT. Amino acid sequence: CASSSPGTPAMNTEAFF.

The sample holds a few counts of this clone. V is TRBV7-6 and J is TRBJ2-7; D is perhaps TRBD1 (5 bases). Germline CDR1 SGHVS, CDR2 FNYEAQ. V lost 4 bases to trimming and J lost 7 bases, with 17 bases between them. This CDR3 contains 14 residues. The CDR3 spells CASSSSPGSVEQYF. In DNA, the CDR3 is TGTGCCAGCAGCTCGAGTCCAGGGTCGGTGGAGCAGTACTTC.

The chain couples TRBV13 to TRBJ2-1; 9 bases are a match to TRBD2. The CDR3 totals 16 residues. Germline V lookup: CDR1 PRHDT, CDR2 FYEKMQ (reference sequence). Trimming took 5 bases from V and 4 from J; bases not matched to a gene: 9. CDR3 nucleotides: TGTGCCAGCAGCGCGAGACTAGCGGAGGCTTACAATGAGCAGTTCTTC. Its translation is CASSARLAEAYNEQFF. The full variable domain, completed using reference TRBV13 and TRBJ2-1, is AAGVIQSPRHLIKEKRETATLKCYPIPRHDTVYWYQQGPGQDPQFLISFYEKMQSDKGSIPDRFSAQQFSDYHSELNMSSLELGDSALYFCASSARLAEAYNEQFFGPGTRLTVL.

This chain connects TRBV6-1 to TRBJ1-1; D is perhaps TRBD1 (5 bases). The length of the CDR3 is 12 residues. V lost 7 bases, J lost 7 bases, and 13 bases lay in between. Germline V gene lookup returns CDR1 MNHNS and CDR2 SASEGT. CDR3 region: CASTSRGDEAFF. DNA for the CDR3: TGTGCCAGCACCTCGCGGGGGGATGAAGCTTTCTTT.

The rearrangement joins TRBV7-2 to TRBJ1-2; D unclear. CDR1 is SGHTA, CDR2 FQGNSA, per germline. V lost 2 bases, J lost 0 bases, and 10 bases lay in between. The CDR3 has 15 residues. The CDR3 DNA sequence: TGTGCCAGCAGCTTACAGAACCTAGCTAACTATGGCTACACCTTC. Its translation is CASSLQNLANYGYTF.

The chain recombines TRBV15 with TRBJ1-1; D unclear. Germline V gene lookup returns CDR1 LNHNV and CDR2 YYDKDF (reference sequence). The V gene lost 8 bases and the J gene lost 0 bases, with 10 bases spanning the gap. The CDR3 is made up of 13 amino acids. The CDR3 region is CATRPGMNTEAFF. CDR3 nucleotide sequence: TGTGCCACCCGACCGGGGATGAACACTGAAGCTTTCTTT.

V gene TRBV30 combines with J gene TRBJ2-5; 9 bases fit TRBD2. This CDR3 region has 13 residues. V shed 5 bases and J 4 bases; nucleotides not matched to a gene: 5. Germline CDR1 is GTSNPN and CDR2 is SVGIG (reference sequence). The CDR3 coding sequence is TGTGCCTGGGGCGGGAGGGCCGCAGAGACCCAGTACTTC. Residues: CAWGGRAAETQYF.

The chain is built from TRBV4-2 and TRBJ2-1, with 10 bases matching TRBD2. V was pared by 2 bases and J by 5 bases, with 6 bases of the junction left unmatched. The CDR3 loop spans 16 amino acids. Germline V gene sequence: CDR1 LGHNA, CDR2 YNFKEQ. CDR3: CASSQFSGGTNNEQFF. CDR3 bases: TGTGCCAGCAGCCAATTTAGCGGGGGGACAAACAATGAGCAGTTCTTC.

This sequence joins TRBV11-2 and TRBJ2-4, with D possibly TRBD2 on 6 matching bases. Germline V gives CDR1 SGHAT, CDR2 FQNNGV. Trimming took off 5 bases at V and 5 bases at J, with 13 bases between the two ends. This CDR3 spans 14 amino acids. The CDR3 protein is CASSLGSWENIQYF. DNA for the CDR3: TGTGCCAGCAGCCTCGGGAGTTGGGAAAACATTCAGTACTTC.

This chain connects TRBV5-5 to TRBJ1-2; D gene uncertain. CDR1 is SGHKS and CDR2 is YYEKEE in the germline V gene (reference sequence). V was trimmed by 3 bases and J by 2 bases, leaving 14 bases between them. The CDR3 loop spans 15 amino acids. The CDR3 region has the DNA TGTGCCAGCAGCTCGTACCGGGGAACAAACTATGGCTACACCTTC. Encoded protein: CASSSYRGTNYGYTF. Full variable domain (remainder filled in from reference TRBV5-5 and TRBJ1-2): DAGVTQSPTHLIKTRGQQVTLRCSPISGHKSVSWYQQVLGQGPQFIFQYYEKEERGRGNFPDRFSARQFPNYSSELNVNALLLGDSALYLCASSSYRGTNYGYTFGSGTRLTVV.

The chain uses TRBV27 and TRBJ2-2, with D possibly being TRBD2 (6 bases). Trimming removed 3 bases at V and 8 bases at J, with 10 bases between. From germline, CDR1 is MNHEY and CDR2 SMNVEV (reference sequence). The CDR3 length is 13 residues. The CDR3 spells CASSFLAPGELFF. CDR3 bases: TGTGCCAGCAGTTTTCTAGCGCCTGGGGAGCTGTTTTTT.